A selection of T cell receptor beta chains follows, all from one sample in a study of T cell responses to AZD1222 COVID-19 vaccine. The protocol was immunoSEQ multiplex PCR, while the TCRdb copy is restricted to in-frame clones and leaves out a portion. Among 160,000 or so clones listed, roughly 94% were seen once. The input for sequencing was peripheral blood, taken on day 0 of MenACWY control vaccination. These receptors all stem from an adult in good health. Each CDR3 is given with its conserved first and last residue.

>TRBV4-2|18|TRBJ2-7
CASSQDRAGQGVGYEQYF
>TRBV11-2|11|TRBJ2-1
CASMGTGEQFF
>TRBV7-9|14|TRBJ2-7
CASGGVTPSGEQYF
>TRBV5-1|14|TRBJ2-7
CASSVQGRVYEQYF
>TRBV27|15|TRBJ2-7
CASSLGDLSSYEQYF
>TRBV11-3|15|TRBJ2-3
CASSLERAGSDTQYF
>TRBV6-5|14|TRBJ2-7
CASRTRQIPYEQYF
>TRBV30|11|TRBJ2-7
CACATGIEQYF
>TRBV6-1|14|TRBJ1-2
CASSEGHSDYGYTF
>TRBV9|16|TRBJ1-1
CASSENYGTGNTEAFF
>TRBV9|16|TRBJ2-1
CASSPPGQGARNEQFF
>TRBV6-5|15|TRBJ2-1
CASSPRLSSYNEQFF
>TRBV4-3|12|TRBJ1-2
CASRGTLNGYTF
>TRBV19|14|TRBJ1-2
CATRPLGKDYGYTF
>TRBV3-1/TRBV3-2|14|TRBJ2-6
CASRTTPGANVLTF
>TRBV3-1/TRBV3-2|20|TRBJ2-4
CASSQGPLAVGWLAKNIQYF
>TRBV30|13|TRBJ1-2
CAWSVKGFYGYTF
>TRBV3-1/TRBV3-2|15|TRBJ1-6
CASSQVPDSNSPLHF